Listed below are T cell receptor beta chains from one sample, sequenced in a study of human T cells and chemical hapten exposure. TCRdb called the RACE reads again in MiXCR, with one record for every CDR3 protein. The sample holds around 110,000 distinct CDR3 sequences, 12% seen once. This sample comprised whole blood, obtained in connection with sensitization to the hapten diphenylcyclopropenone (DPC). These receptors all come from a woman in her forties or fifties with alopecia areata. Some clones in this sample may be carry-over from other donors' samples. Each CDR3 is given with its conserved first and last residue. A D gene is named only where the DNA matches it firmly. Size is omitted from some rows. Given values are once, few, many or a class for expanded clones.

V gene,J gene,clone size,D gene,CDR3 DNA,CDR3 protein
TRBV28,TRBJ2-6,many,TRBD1,TGTGCCAGCAGATACCTCTCCAGGGGGCTTGGGGCCAACGTCCTGACTTTC,CASRYLSRGLGANVLTF
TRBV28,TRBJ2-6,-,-,TGTGCCAGCGCGACAGGCCCCGGGGCCAACGTCCTGACTTTC,CASATGPGANVLTF
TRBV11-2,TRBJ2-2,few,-,TGTGCCAGCAGCTTAGTCCGGACAGCGAACACCGGGGAGCTGTTTTTT,CASSLVRTANTGELFF
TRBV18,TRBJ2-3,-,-,TGTGCCAGCTCACCATCCGGGGCGGGCACAGATACGCAGTATTTT,CASSPSGAGTDTQYF
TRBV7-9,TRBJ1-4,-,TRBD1,TGTGCCAGCACCAAGCGGCGGACAGGGGGCCGGGTGGAAGAAAAACTGTTTTTT,CASTKRRTGGRVEEKLFF
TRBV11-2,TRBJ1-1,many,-,TGTGCCAGCAGCTTAGACCCTTTCACCCTATGGGGCACTGAAGCTTTCTTT,CASSLDPFTLWGTEAFF
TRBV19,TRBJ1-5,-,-,TGTGCCAGTTCTGGGGGGTCGCGGCTCGGTCAGCCCCAGCATTTT,CASSGGSRLGQPQHF
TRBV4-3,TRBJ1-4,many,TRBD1,TGCGCCAGCAGCCAAGGGGACAGCGATAATGAAAAACTGTTTTTT,CASSQGDSDNEKLFF
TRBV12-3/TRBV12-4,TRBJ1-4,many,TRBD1,TGTGCCAGCACCAGAGACAGGGGTGGTGAAAAACTGTTTTTT,CASTRDRGGEKLFF
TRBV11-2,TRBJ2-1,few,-,TGTGCCAGCAGCCGGACTGCCCGAAGCTCCTACAATGAGCAGTTCTTC,CASSRTARSSYNEQFF
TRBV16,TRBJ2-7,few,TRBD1,TGTGCCAGCAGCCAATTCCGGGACAGGCGAAACTACGAGCAGTACTTC,CASSQFRDRRNYEQYF